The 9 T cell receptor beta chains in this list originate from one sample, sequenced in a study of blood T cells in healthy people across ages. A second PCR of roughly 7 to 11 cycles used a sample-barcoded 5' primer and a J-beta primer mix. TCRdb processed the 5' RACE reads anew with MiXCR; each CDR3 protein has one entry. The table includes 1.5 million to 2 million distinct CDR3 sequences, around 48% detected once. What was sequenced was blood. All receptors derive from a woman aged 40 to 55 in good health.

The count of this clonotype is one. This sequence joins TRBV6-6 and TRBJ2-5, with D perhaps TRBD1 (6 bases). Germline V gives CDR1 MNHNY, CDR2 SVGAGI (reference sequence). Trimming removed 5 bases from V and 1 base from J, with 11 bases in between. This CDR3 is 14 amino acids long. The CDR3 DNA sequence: TGTGCCAGCAGTGATTCAGGGGCCCAAGAGACCCAGTACTTC. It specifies CASSDSGAQETQYF.

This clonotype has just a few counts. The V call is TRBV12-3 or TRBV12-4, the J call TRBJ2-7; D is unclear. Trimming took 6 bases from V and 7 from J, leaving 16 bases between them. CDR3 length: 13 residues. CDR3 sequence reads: CASRPAGDPEQYF. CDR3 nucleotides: TGTGCCAGCAGACCCGCAGGAGATCCAGAGCAGTACTTC.

The CDR3 bases are TGTGCCAGCAGCTTAAAGTACTCTAATGAGCAGTTCTTC. The encoded protein is CASSLKYSNEQFF. This sequence joins TRBV7-3 and TRBJ2-1; D not resolved. The ends were cut back, 1 base at V and 7 bases at J, with 8 bases in the middle. Germline V gene lookup returns CDR1 SGHTA and CDR2 FQGTGA. The CDR3 consists of 13 residues.

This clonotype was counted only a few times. The CDR3 spells CASTISDGRGAQYF. CDR3 DNA: TGTGCCAGCACCATATCGGACGGCCGGGGGGCCCAGTACTTC. The V gene is TRBV12-3 or TRBV12-4, the J gene TRBJ2-5; 7 bases line up with TRBD2. With V trimmed by 7 bases and J by 9 bases, 14 bases remained unmatched. The CDR3 consists of 14 residues.

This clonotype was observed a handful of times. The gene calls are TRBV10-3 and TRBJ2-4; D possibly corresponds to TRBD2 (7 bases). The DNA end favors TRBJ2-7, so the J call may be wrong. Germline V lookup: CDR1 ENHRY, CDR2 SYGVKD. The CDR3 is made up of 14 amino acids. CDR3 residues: CAISESGGPYEQYF. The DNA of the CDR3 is TGTGCCATCAGTGAGTCCGGGGGGCCCTACGAGCAGTACTTC.

CDR3 nucleotides: TGTGCCAGCAGCCGACTCATCGACAATTCACCCCTCCACTTT. Translated, it gives CASSRLIDNSPLHF. This sequence joins TRBV7-2 and TRBJ1-6; D not resolved. The CDR3 loop spans 14 amino acids. Trimming took off 5 bases at V and 7 bases at J, with 12 bases between the two ends. Germline V CDR1 and CDR2: SGHTA, FQGNSA.

The DNA for the CDR3 is TGCAGTGCTAGAGGGGGGGTGTCAGAGCAGTACTTC. This gives the protein CSARGGVSEQYF. The chain has TRBV20-1 and TRBJ2-4; D is perhaps TRBD2 (6 bases). V lost 1 base and J lost 13, with 14 bases in between. The CDR3 totals 12 residues. Germline CDR1 reads DFQATT; CDR2 reads SNEGSKA (reference sequence).

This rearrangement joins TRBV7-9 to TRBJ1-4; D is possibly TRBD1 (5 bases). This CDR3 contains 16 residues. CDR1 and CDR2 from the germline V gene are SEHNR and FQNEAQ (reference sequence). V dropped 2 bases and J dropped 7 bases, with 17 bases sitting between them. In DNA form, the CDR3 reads TGTGCCAGCAGCTTAATCGGGCAGGGATTATTTGAAAAACTGTTTTTT. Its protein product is CASSLIGQGLFEKLFF.

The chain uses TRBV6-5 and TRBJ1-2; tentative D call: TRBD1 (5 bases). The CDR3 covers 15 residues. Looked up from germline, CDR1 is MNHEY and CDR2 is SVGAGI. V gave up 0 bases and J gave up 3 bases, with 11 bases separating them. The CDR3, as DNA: TGTGCCAGCAGTTACTCGGAGGGACTTCACTATGGCTACACCTTC. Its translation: CASSYSEGLHYGYTF.